This T cell receptor beta chain is drawn from a study of regulatory T cells in long-lasting Graves disease. iRepertoire HTBI primers and Arm-PCR of CDR3 regions built TCR beta libraries. Per the study methods: Among the samples, around 58 TRBV and 14 to 15 TRBJ segments were identified. TCRdb reprocessed the multiplex PCR reads via MiXCR and lists one record per CDR3 protein. The V and J calls here are based on TCRdb, not the publication. The sample records approximately 480,000 distinct CDR3 sequences, roughly 15% being singletons. Documented time point: newly diagnosed GD, antithyroid drugs for less than 3 months. RNA from PBMCs was the source of the TCR library. This clonotype has a count of ten or more. Antigen: not known. Findings and caveats of the study: Persistent cases of Graves' showed reduced TCR diversity relative to newly diagnosed patients.

These data were also reused for a study on T cells in Graves' hyperthyroidism and ophthalmopathy. That study reports: Uncontrolled infection, other autoimmune disease, pregnancy and lactation each barred patients from inclusion. Based on clinical symptoms, serum thyroxine and TRAb, thyroid ultrasound and orbital computed tomography, diagnoses were reached.

The TCR comes from a man aged 35 to 55 with Graves disease. This material consisted of peripheral blood mononuclear cells (PBMCs), taken at new diagnosis, from a patient treated with antithyroid drugs.

The CDR3 loop is CASSLGPGKRQPQHF. The CDR3 DNA is TGTGCCAGCAGTTTGGGGCCCGGTAAGAGACAGCCCCAGCATTTT. The chain employs TRBV12-3 or TRBV12-4 and TRBJ1-5; tentatively, D is TRBD1 (5 bases). CDR3 length equals 15 residues. The germline V and J ends were trimmed by 3 bases and 7 bases, with 16 bases remaining between them.